The source of this TCR beta chain is a study of blood T cell repertoires in COVID-19. Study information: Sites in the United States, Italy and Spain provided acute and convalescent COVID-19 samples. The analysed material was cDNA or gDNA that came from T cells, B-cell-depleted T cells, or PBMCs.

In the authors' workflow: Reference gene primer amplification gave nucleated cell count estimates. Clones were read by immunoSEQ multiplex PCR, and TCRdb kept only the in-frame ones, dropping some. The V and J calls and clone size are taken from that table; D and trimming were inferred from the DNA. The sample lists 140,000 to 150,000 clones; 80% were seen once. This CDR3 contains 17 residues. Germline loops: CDR1 KGHDR, CDR2 SFDVKD. Losses at the gene ends were 0 bases for V and 5 bases for J; bases not matched to a gene: 6. The material sequenced was peripheral blood. V and J are TRBV24-1 and TRBJ2-5; 12 bases are a match to TRBD1. This clonotype originated in a man aged 55 to 69 with active or convalescent COVID-19. CDR3 DNA: TGTGCCACCAGTGATTTGGGGGGGACAGGGGGCAGGGAGACCCAGTACTTC. Translated, it gives CATSDLGGTGGRETQYF.